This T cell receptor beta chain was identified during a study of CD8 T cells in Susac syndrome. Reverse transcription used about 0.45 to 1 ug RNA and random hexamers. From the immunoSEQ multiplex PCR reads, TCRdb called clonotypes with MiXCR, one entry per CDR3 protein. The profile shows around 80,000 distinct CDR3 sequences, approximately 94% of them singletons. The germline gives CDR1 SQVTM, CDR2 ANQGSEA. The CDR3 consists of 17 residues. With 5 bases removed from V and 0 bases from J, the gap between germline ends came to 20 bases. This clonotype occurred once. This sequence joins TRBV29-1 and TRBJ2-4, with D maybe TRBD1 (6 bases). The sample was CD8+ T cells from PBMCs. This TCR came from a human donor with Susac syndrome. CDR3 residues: CSVMRPGQRIAKNIQYF. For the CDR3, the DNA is TGCAGCGTTATGCGACCGGGACAAAGGATAGCCAAAAACATTCAGTACTTC.